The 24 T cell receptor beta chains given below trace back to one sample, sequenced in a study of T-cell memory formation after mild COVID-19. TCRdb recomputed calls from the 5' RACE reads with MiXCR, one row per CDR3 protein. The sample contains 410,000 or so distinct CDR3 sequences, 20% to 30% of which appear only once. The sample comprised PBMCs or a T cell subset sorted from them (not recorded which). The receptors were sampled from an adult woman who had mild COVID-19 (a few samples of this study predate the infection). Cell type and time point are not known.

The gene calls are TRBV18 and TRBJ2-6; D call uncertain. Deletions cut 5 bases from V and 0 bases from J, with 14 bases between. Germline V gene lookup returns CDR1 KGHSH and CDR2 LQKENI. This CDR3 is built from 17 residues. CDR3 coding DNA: TGTGCCAGCTCATCAACCCCAGGATACTCTGGGGCCAACGTCCTGACTTTC. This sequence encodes CASSSTPGYSGANVLTF.

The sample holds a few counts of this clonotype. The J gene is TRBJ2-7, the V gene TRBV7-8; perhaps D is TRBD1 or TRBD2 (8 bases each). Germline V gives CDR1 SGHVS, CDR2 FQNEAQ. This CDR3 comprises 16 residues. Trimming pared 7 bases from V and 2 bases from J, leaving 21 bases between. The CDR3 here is CASTRQGAGGAYEQYF. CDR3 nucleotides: TGTGCCAGCACCCGCCAGGGGGCGGGGGGCGCCTACGAGCAGTACTTC.

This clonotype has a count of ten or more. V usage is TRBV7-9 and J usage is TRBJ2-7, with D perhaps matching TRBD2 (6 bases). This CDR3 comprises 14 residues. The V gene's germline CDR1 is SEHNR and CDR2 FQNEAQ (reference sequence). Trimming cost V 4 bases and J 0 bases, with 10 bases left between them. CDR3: CASSSAGSSYEQYF. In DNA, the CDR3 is TGTGCCAGCAGCTCCGCGGGGAGCTCCTACGAGCAGTACTTC.

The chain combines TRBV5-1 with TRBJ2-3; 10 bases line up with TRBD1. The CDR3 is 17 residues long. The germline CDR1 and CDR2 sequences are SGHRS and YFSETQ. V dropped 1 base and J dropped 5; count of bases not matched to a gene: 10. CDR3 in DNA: TGCGCCAGCAGCTTGTTATCGACAGGGGGCAGGGGAGATACGCAGTATTTT. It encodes CASSLLSTGGRGDTQYF.

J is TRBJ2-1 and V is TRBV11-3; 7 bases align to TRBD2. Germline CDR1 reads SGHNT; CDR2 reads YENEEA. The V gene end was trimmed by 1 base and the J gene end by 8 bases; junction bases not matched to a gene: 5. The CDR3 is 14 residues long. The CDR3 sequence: CASSLGMSGDEQFF. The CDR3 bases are TGTGCCAGCAGCTTAGGGATGAGCGGGGATGAGCAGTTCTTC. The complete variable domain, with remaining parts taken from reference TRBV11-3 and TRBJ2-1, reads EAGVVQSPRYKIIEKKQPVAFWCNPISGHNTLYWYLQNLGQGPELLIRYENEEAVDDSQLPKDRFSAERLKGVDSTLKIQPAELGDSAVYLCASSLGMSGDEQFFGPGTRLTVL.

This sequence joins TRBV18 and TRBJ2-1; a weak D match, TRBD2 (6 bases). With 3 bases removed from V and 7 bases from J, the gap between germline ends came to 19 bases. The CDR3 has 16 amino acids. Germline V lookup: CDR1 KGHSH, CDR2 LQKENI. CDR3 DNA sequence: TGTGCCAGCTCACCCCGGAGGGAGCTGGGTGGAAATGAGCAGTTCTTC. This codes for CASSPRRELGGNEQFF.

The CDR3 here is CASSSPKRTGELFF. The CDR3 bases are TGTGCCAGCAGCTCCCCAAAACGTACCGGGGAGCTGTTTTTT. The chain employs TRBV11-2 and TRBJ2-2; no clear D gene. In germline, CDR1 is SGHAT, CDR2 FQNNGV. Trimming stripped 4 bases from V and 5 bases from J, with 11 bases between. The CDR3 has 14 residues.

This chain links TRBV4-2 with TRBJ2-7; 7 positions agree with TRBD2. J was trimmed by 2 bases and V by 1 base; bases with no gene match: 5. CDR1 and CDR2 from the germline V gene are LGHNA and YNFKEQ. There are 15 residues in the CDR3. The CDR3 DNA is TGTGCCAGCAGCCAAGGCGGGAGTGGGACCTACGAGCAGTACTTC. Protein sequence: CASSQGGSGTYEQYF.

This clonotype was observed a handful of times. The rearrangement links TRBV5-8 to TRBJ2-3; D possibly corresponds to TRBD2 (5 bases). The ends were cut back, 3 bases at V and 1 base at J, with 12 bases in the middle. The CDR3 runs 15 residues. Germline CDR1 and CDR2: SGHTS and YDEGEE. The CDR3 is CASSWPAGRTDTQYF. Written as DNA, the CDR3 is TGTGCCAGCAGCTGGCCCGCGGGCCGCACAGATACGCAGTATTTT.

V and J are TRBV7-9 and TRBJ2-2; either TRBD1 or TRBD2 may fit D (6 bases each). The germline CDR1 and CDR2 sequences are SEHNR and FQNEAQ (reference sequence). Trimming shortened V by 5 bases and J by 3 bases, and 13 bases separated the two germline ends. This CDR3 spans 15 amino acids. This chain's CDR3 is CASSGGGIYTGELFF. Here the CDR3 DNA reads TGTGCCAGCAGCGGGGGCGGGATTTACACCGGGGAGCTGTTTTTT.

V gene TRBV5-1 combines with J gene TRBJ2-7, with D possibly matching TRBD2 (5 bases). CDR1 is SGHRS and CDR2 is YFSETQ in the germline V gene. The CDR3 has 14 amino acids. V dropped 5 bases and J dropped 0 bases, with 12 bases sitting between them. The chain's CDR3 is CASRAIGSSYEQYF. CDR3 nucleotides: TGCGCCAGCAGGGCCATTGGGAGCTCCTACGAGCAGTACTTC.

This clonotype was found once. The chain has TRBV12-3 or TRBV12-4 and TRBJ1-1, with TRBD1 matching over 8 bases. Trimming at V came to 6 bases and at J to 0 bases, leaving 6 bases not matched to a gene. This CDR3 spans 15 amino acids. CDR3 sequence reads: CASRRTGMMNTEAFF. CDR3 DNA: TGTGCCAGCAGACGGACAGGGATGATGAACACTGAAGCTTTCTTT.

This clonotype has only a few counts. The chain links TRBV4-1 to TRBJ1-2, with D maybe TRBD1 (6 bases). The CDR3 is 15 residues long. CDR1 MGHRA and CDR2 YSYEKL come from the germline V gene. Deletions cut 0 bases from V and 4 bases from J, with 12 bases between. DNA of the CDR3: TGCGCCAGCAGCCAAGAAACAGGGCGGACCTATGGCTACACCTTC. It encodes CASSQETGRTYGYTF.

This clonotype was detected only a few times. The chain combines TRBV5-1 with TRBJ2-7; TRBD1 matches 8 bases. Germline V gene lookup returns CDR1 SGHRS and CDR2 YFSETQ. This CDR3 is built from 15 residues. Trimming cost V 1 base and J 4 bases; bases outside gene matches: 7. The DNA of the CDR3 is TGCGCCAGCAGCTTGTGGGGACAGGCAGCATACGAGCAGTACTTC. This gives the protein CASSLWGQAAYEQYF.

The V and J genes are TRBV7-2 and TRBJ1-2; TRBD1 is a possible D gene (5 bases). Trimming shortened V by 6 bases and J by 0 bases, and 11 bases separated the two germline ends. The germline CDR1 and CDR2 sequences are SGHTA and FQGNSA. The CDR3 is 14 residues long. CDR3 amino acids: CASSLTAANYGYTF. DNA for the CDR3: TGTGCCAGCAGTTTGACAGCGGCTAACTATGGCTACACCTTC.

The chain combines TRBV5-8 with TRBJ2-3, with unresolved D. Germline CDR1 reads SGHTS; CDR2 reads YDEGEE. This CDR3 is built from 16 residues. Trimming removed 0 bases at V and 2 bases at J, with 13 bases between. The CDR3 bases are TGTGCCAGCAGCTTGGTCGAGTGGACCCCCACAGATACGCAGTATTTT. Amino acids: CASSLVEWTPTDTQYF.

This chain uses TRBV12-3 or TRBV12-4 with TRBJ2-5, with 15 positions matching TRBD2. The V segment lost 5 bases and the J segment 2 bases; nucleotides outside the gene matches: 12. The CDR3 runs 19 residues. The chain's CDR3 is CASSPTPGLAGGQQETQYF. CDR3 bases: TGTGCCAGCAGTCCAACCCCGGGACTAGCGGGGGGACAACAAGAGACCCAGTACTTC.

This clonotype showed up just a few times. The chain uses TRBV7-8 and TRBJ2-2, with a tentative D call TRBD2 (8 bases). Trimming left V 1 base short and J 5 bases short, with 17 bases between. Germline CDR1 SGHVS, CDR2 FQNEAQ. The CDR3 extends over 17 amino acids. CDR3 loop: CASSLEGASGPTGELFF. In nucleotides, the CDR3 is TGTGCCAGCAGCTTAGAGGGGGCTAGCGGGCCAACCGGGGAGCTGTTTTTT.

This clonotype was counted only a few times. The CDR3 bases are TGTGCCAGCAGCTCCCGCGTCGGCTATGGCTACACCTTC. Encoded protein: CASSSRVGYGYTF. The V and J genes are TRBV5-4 and TRBJ1-2; D gene uncertain. Germline V gives CDR1 SGHNT, CDR2 YYREEE (reference sequence). V gave up 3 bases and J gave up 4 bases, with 10 bases separating them. CDR3 length: 13 amino acids.

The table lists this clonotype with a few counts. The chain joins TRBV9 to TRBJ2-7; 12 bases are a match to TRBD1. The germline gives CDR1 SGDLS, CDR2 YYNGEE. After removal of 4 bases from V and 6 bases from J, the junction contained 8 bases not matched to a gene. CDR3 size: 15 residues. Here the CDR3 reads CASSMGTGGLVEQYF. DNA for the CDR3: TGTGCCAGCAGCATGGGGACAGGGGGCCTCGTCGAGCAGTACTTC.

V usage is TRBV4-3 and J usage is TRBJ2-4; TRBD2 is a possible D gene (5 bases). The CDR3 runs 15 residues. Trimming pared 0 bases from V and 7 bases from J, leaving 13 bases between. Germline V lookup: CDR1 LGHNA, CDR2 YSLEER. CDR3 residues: CASSQDLAGSNIQYF. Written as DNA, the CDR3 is TGCGCCAGCAGCCAAGATCTAGCTGGGTCTAACATTCAGTACTTC.

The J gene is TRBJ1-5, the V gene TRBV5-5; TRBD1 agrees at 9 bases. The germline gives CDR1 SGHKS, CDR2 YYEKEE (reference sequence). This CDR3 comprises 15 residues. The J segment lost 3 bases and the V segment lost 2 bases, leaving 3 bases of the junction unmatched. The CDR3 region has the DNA TGTGCCAGCAGCTTAGGACAGGGGCACAATCAGCCCCAGCATTTT. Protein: CASSLGQGHNQPQHF.

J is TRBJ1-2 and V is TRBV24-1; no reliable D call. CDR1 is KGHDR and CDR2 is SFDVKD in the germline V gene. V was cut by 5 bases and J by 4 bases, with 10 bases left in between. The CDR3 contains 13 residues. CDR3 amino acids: CATSASESYGYTF. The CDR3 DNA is TGTGCCACCAGTGCATCGGAGAGCTATGGCTACACCTTC.

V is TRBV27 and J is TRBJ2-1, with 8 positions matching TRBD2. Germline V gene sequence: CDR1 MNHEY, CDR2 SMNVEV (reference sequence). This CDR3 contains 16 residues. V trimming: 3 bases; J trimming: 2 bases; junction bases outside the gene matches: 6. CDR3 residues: CASSFTVGGAYNEQFF. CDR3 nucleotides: TGTGCCAGCAGTTTTACAGTCGGGGGGGCCTACAATGAGCAGTTCTTC.